One sample yielded the 7 T cell receptor beta chains listed below, sequenced in a study of cytomegalovirus exposure and HLA in healthy donors. The PCR employed 60 Vbeta primers together with 13 Jbeta primers. TCRdb's copy holds only in-frame clones and misses some; the assay was immunoSEQ multiplex PCR. This sample lists more than 95,000 clones; its ten largest clones have about 3.5%. The specimen sequenced was PBMCs. The receptors stem from a middle-aged man in good health and CMV-seronegative.

This chain joins TRBV6-5 and TRBJ1-1; 7 bases map to TRBD1. J gave up 1 base and V 4 bases, and 6 bases lay outside the gene matches. Per the germline V gene, CDR1 is MNHEY and CDR2 is SVGAGI. The CDR3 length is 15 residues. The CDR3 nucleotides read TGTGCCAGCAGTTCCTGGACAGGCAAGAACACTGAAGCTTTCTTT. Its protein is CASSSWTGKNTEAFF.

V usage is TRBV19 and J usage is TRBJ2-3; 11 positions match TRBD2. Germline values: CDR1 LNHDA, CDR2 SQIVND (reference sequence). There are 15 residues in the CDR3. V trimming: 8 bases; J trimming: 2 bases; junction bases outside the gene matches: 6. The CDR3 DNA sequence: TGTGCCAGTCGGGGACTAGCGGATTTCACAGATACGCAGTATTTT. Encoded protein: CASRGLADFTDTQYF. Full variable domain (outside the CDR3, taken from reference TRBV19 and TRBJ2-3): DGGITQSPKYLFRKEGQNVTLSCEQNLNHDAMYWYRQDPGQGLRLIYYSQIVNDFQKGDIAEGYSVSREKKESFPLTVTSAQKNPTAFYLCASRGLADFTDTQYFGPGTRLTVL.

V usage is TRBV6-1 and J usage is TRBJ1-6, with no clear D. CDR3 size: 14 residues. Germline CDR1 reads MNHNS; CDR2 reads SASEGT. The V end was cut by 0 bases, the J end by 14 bases, with 14 bases between. The CDR3 nucleotides read TGTGCCAGCAGTGAAGCGTCGTCAGGATCCACCCTCCACTTT. Translating gives CASSEASSGSTLHF.

This sequence joins TRBV14 and TRBJ1-1; D remains ambiguous. The CDR3 loop spans 13 amino acids. Trimming took off 2 bases at V and 3 bases at J, with 7 bases between the two ends. Germline CDR1 reads SGHDN; CDR2 reads FVKESK. The DNA for the CDR3 is TGTGCCAGCAGCCAACTAAGTTACACTGAAGCTTTCTTT. Translated: CASSQLSYTEAFF.

V gene TRBV2 combines with J gene TRBJ2-3, with D uncertain. V shed 4 bases and J shed 0 bases, with 8 bases lying between them. The CDR3 has 14 amino acids. Germline V gene sequence: CDR1 SNHLY, CDR2 FYNNEI. The CDR3 sequence: CASSVVISTDTQYF. The CDR3 bases are TGTGCCAGCAGTGTTGTTATTAGCACAGATACGCAGTATTTT.

The J gene is TRBJ2-3, the V gene TRBV5-4; D ambiguous. Germline CDR1 is SGHNT and CDR2 is YYREEE (reference sequence). V was shortened by 0 bases and J by 0 bases, with 8 bases between the two germline ends. CDR3 length: 15 amino acids. The CDR3 region has the DNA TGTGCCAGCAGCTTGGTTGGAGCTAGCACAGATACGCAGTATTTT. Protein sequence: CASSLVGASTDTQYF.

This rearrangement joins TRBV11-2 to TRBJ2-3; 9 bases line up with TRBD1. Per germline, CDR1 SGHAT and CDR2 FQNNGV. The CDR3 runs to 17 residues. After removal of 2 bases from V and 4 bases from J, the junction contained 10 bases not matched to a gene. The CDR3 nucleotides read TGTGCCAGCAGCTTACTTCTAACAGGGGGCCTTGCAGATACGCAGTATTTT. Translation: CASSLLLTGGLADTQYF.